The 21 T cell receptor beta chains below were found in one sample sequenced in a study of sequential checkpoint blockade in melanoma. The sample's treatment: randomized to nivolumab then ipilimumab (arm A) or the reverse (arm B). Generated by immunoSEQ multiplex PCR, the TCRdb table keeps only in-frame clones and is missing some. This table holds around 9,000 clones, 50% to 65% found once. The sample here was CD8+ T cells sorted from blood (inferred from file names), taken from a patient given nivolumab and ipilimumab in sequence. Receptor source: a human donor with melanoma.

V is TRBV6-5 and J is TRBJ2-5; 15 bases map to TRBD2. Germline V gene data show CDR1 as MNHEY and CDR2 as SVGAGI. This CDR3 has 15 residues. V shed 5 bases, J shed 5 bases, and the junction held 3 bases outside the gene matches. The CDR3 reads CASSMGLAGGETQYF. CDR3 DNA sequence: TGTGCCAGCAGTATGGGACTAGCGGGGGGTGAGACCCAGTACTTC.

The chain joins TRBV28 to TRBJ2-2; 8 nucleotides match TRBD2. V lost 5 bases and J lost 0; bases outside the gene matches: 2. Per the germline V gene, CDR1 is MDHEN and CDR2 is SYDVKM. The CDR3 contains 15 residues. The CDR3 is CASSLAGANTGELFF. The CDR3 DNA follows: TGTGCCAGCAGTCTAGCGGGCGCGAACACCGGGGAGCTGTTTTTT.

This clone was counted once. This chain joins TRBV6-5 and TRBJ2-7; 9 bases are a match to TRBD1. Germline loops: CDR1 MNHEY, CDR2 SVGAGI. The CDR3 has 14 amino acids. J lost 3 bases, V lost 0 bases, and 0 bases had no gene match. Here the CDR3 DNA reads TGTGCCAGCAGTTACTCGACAGGGGGCTACGAGCAGTACTTC. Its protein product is CASSYSTGGYEQYF.

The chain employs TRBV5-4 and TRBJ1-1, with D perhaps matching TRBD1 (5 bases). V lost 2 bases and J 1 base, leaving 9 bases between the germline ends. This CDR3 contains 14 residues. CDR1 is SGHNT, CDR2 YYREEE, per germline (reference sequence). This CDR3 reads CASSLNRRNTEAFF. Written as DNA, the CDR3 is TGTGCCAGCAGCTTAAACAGGCGGAACACTGAAGCTTTCTTT.

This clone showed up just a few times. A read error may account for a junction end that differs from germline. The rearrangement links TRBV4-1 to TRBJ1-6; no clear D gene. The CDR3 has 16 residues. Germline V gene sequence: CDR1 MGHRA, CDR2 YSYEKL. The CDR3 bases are TGTGCCAGCAGCCAAGATTCGGGTATCTATAATTCACCCCTCCACTTT. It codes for CASSQDSGIYNSPLHF.

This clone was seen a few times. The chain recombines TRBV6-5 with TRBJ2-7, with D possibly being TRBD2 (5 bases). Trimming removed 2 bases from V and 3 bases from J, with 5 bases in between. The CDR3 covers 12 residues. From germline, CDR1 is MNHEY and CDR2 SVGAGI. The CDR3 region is CASSYDYYEQYF. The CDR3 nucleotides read TGTGCCAGCAGTTACGACTACTACGAGCAGTACTTC.

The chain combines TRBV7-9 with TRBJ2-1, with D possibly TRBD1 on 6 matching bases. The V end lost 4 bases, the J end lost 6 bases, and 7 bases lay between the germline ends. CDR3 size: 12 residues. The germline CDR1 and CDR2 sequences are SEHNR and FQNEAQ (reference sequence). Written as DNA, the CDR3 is TGTGCCAGCAGCTGGACAGTCAATGAGCAGTTCTTC. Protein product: CASSWTVNEQFF.

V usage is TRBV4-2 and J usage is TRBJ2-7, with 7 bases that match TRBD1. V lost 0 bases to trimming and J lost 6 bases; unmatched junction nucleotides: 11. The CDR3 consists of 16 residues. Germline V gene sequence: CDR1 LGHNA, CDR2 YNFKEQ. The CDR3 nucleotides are TGTGCCAGCAGCCAAGACCCATCAGGGGGAGCGGTCGAGCAGTACTTC. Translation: CASSQDPSGGAVEQYF.

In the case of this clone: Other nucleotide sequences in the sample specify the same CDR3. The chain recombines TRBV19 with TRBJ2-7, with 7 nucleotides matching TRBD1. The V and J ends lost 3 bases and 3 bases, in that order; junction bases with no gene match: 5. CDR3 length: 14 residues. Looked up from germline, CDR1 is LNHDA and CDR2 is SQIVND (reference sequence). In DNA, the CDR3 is TGTGCCAGTAGTATCGGGGCAGGGGGCTACGAGCAGTACTTC. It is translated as CASSIGAGGYEQYF.

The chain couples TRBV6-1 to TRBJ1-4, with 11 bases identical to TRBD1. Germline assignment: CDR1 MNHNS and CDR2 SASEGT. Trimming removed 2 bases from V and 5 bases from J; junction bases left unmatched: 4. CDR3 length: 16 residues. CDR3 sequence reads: CASSERTGGANEKLFF. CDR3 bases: TGTGCCAGCAGTGAAAGGACAGGGGGCGCGAATGAAAAACTGTTTTTT.

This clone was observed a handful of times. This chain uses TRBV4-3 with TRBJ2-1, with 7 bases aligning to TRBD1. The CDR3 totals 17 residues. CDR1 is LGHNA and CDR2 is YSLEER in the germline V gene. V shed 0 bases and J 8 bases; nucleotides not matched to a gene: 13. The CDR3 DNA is TGCGCCAGCAGCCAAGATACGGTTGGCAGGGGGTCGCATGAGCAGTTCTTC. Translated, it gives CASSQDTVGRGSHEQFF.

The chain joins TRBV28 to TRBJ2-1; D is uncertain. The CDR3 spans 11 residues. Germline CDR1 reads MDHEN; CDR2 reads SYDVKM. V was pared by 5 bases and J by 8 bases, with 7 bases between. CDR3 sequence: CASSMLDEQFF. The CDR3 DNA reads TGTGCCAGCAGTATGCTAGATGAGCAGTTCTTC.

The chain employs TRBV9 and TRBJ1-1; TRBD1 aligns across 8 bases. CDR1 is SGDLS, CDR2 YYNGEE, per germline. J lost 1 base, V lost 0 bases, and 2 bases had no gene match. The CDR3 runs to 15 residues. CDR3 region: CASSVGTGGNTEAFF. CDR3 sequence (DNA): TGTGCCAGCAGCGTAGGAACAGGGGGGAACACTGAAGCTTTCTTT.

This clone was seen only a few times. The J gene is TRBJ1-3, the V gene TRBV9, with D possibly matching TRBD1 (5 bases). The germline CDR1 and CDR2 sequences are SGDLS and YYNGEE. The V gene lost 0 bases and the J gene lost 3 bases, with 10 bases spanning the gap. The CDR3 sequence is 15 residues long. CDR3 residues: CASSVGQGLGNTIYF. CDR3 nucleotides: TGTGCCAGCAGCGTAGGGCAGGGTCTTGGAAACACCATATATTTT.

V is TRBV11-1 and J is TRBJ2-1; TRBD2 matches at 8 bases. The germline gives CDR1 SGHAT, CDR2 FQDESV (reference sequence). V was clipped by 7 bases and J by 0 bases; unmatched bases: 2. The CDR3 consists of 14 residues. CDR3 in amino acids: CASTSGSSYNEQFF. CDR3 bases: TGTGCCAGCACCAGCGGGAGCTCCTACAATGAGCAGTTCTTC.

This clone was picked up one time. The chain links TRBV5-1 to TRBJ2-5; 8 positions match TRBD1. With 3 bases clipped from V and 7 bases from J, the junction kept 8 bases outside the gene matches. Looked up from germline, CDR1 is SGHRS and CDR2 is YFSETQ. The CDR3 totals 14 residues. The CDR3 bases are TGCGCCAGCAGCTCTGGACAGGGTTCCGGGACCCAGTACTTC. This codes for CASSSGQGSGTQYF.

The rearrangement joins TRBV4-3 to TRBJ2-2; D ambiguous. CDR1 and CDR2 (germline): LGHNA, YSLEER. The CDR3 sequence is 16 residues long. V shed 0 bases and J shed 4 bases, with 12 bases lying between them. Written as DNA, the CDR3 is TGCGCCAGCAGCCAAGATCATATCTTCGGCACCGGGGAGCTGTTTTTT. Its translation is CASSQDHIFGTGELFF.

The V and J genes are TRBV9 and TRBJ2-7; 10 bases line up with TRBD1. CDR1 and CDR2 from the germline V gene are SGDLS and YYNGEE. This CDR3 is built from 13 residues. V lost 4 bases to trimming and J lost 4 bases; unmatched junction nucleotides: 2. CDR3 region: CASSWTGGYEQYF. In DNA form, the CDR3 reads TGTGCCAGCAGCTGGACAGGGGGGTACGAGCAGTACTTC.

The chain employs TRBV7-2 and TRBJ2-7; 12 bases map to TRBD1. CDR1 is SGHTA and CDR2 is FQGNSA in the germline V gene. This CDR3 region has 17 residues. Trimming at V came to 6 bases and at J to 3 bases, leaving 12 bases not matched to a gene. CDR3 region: CASRTGTGGAEGYEQYF. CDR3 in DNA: TGTGCCAGCAGGACCGGGACAGGGGGCGCGGAAGGCTACGAGCAGTACTTC.

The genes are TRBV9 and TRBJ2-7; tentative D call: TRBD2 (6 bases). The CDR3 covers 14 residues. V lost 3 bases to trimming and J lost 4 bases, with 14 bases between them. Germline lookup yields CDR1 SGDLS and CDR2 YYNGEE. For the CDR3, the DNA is TGTGCCAGCAGCGCAACTGGTCGGGGGTACGAGCAGTACTTC. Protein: CASSATGRGYEQYF.

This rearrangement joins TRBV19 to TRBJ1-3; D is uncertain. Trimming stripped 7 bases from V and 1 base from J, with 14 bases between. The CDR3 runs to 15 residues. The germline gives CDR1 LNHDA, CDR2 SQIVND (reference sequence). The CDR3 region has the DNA TGTGCCAGTACGGTAACTAGCCATTCTGGAAACACCATATATTTT. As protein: CASTVTSHSGNTIYF.